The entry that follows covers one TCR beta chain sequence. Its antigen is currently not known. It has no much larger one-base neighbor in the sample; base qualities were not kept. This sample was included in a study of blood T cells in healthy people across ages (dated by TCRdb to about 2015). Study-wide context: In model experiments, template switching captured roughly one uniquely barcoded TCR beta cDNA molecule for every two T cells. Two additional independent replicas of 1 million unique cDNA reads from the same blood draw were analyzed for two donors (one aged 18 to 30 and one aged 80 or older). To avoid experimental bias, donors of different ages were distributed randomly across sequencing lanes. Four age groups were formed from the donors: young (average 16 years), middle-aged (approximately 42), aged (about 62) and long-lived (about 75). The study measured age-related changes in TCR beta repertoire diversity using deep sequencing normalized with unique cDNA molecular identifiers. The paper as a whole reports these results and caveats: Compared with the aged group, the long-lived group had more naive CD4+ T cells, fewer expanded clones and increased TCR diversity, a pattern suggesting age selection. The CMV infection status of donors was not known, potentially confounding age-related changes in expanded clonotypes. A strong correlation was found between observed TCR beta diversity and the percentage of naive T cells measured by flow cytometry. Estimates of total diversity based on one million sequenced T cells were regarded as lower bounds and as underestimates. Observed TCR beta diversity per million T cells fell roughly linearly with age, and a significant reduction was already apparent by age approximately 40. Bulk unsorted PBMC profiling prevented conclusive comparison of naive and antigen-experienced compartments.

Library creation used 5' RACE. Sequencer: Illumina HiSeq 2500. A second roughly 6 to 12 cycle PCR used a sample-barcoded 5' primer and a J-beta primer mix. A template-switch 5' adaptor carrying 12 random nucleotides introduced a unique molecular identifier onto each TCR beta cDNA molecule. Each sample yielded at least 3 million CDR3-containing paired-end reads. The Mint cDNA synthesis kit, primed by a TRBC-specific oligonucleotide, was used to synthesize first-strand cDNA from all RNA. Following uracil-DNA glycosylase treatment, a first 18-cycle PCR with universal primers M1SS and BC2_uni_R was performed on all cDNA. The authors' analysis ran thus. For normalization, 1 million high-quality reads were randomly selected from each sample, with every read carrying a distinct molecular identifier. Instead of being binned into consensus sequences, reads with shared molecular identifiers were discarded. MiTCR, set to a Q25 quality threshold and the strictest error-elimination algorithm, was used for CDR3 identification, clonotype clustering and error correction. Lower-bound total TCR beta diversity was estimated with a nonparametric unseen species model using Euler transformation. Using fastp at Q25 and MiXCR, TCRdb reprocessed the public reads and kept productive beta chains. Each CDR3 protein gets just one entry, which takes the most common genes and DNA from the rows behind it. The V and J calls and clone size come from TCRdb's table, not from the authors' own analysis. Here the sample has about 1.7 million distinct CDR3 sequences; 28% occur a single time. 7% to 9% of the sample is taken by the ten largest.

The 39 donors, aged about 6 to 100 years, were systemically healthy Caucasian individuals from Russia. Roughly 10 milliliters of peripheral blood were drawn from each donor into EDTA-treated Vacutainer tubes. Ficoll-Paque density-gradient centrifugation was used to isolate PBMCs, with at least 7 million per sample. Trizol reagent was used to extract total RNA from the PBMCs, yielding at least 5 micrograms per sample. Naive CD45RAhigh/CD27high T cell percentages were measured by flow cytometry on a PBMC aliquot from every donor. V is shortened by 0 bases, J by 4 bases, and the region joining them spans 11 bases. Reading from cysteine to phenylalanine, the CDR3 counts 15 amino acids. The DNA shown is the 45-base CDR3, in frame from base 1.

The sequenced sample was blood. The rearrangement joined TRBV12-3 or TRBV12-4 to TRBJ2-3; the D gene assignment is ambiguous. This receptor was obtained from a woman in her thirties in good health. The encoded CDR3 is CASSLAQLSADTQYF. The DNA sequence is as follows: TGTGCCAGCAGTTTAGCACAGTTGTCTGCAGATACGCAGTATTTT.